The source of this T cell receptor beta chain is a study of T cells in narcolepsy. Assay used: immunoSEQ multiplex PCR; TCRdb lists only in-frame clones, some missing. This sample has about 25,000 clones, with about 79% found just once. Overall study results and limits: Same-patient CSF and blood CD4+ T cell clonotypes included HCRT-specific and TRIB2-specific autoreactive ones. Autoreactive clonotypes reportedly recurred in blood of same and different patients, not controls.

On this clone: Its target is unknown.

Input material: CD45RA- memory CD4+ T cells from PBMCs. This clonotype was sampled from a human donor with narcolepsy.

Here the CDR3 reads CASSGKTSGELFF. DNA of the CDR3: TGTGCCAGCAGCGGTAAGACTAGCGGGGAGCTGTTTTTT. The rearrangement links TRBV2 to TRBJ2-2, with D tentatively TRBD2 (6 bases). Looked up from germline, CDR1 is SNHLY and CDR2 is FYNNEI. The CDR3 loop spans 13 amino acids. V was trimmed by 6 bases and J by 7 bases, leaving 12 bases between them.